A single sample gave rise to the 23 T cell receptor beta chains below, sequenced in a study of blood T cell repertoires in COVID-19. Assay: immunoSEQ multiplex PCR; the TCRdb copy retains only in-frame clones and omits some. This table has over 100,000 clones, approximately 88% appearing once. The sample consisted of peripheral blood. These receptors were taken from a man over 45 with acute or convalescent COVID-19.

CDR3 coding DNA: TGTGCCAGCAGCCTCGGAGGGGTCATCCACGAGCAGTACTTC. Translation: CASSLGGVIHEQYF. The V gene is TRBV7-3, the J gene TRBJ2-7; a possible D gene is TRBD2 (6 bases). This CDR3 spans 14 amino acids. V was trimmed by 5 bases and J by 5 bases, leaving 16 bases between them. Germline CDR1 reads SGHTA; CDR2 reads FQGTGA.

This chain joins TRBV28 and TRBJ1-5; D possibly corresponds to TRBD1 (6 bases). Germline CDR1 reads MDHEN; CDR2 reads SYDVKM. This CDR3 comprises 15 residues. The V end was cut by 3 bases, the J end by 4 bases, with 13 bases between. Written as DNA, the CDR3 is TGTGCCAGCAGTTTTTATGGACAGCTTAATCAGCCCCAGCATTTT. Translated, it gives CASSFYGQLNQPQHF. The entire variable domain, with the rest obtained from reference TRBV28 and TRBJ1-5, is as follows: DVKVTQSSRYLVKRTGEKVFLECVQDMDHENMFWYRQDPGLGLRLIYFSYDVKMKEKGDIPEGYSVSREKKERFSLILESASTNQTSMYLCASSFYGQLNQPQHFGDGTRLSIL.

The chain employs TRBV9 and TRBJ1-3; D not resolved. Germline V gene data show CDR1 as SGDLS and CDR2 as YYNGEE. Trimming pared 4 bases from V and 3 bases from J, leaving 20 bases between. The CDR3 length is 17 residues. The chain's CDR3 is CASSPRQRRVGGNTIYF. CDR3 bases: TGTGCCAGCAGCCCCCGCCAGAGGAGGGTAGGTGGAAACACCATATATTTT. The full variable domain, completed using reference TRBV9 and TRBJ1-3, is DSGVTQTPKHLITATGQRVTLRCSPRSGDLSVYWYQQSLDQGLQFLIQYYNGEERAKGNILERFSAQQFPDLHSELNLSSLELGDSALYFCASSPRQRRVGGNTIYFGEGSWLTVV.

In nucleotides, the CDR3 is TGCGCCAGCAGACTGCGGGAGAACACCGGGGAGCTGTTTTTT. It yields the protein CASRLRENTGELFF. The J gene is TRBJ2-2, the V gene TRBV4-1; TRBD2 might be the D (6 bases). The germline CDR1 and CDR2 sequences are MGHRA and YSYEKL. Between the trimmed V and J ends, which lost 6 bases and 1 base, there was a span of 9 bases. The CDR3 is 14 amino acids.

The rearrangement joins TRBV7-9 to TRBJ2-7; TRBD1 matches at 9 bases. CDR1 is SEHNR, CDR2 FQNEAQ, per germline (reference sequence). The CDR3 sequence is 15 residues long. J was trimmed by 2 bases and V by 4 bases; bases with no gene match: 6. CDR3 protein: CASSSGQGRAYEQYF. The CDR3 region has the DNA TGTGCCAGCAGCTCCGGACAGGGGCGTGCCTACGAGCAGTACTTC.

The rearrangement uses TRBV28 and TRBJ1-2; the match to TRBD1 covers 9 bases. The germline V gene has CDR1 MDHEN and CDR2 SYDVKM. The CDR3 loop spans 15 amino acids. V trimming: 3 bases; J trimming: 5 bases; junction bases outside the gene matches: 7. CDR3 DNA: TGTGCCAGCAGTTTCTCACCCGGGACAGGGTATGGCTACACCTTC. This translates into CASSFSPGTGYGYTF.

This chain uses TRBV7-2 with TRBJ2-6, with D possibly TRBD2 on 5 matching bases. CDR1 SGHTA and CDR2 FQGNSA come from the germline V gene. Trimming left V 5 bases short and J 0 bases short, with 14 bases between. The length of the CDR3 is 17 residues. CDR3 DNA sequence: TGTGCCAGCAGCCCGAGGAGCGGCTACTCTGGGGCCAACGTCCTGACTTTC. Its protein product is CASSPRSGYSGANVLTF.

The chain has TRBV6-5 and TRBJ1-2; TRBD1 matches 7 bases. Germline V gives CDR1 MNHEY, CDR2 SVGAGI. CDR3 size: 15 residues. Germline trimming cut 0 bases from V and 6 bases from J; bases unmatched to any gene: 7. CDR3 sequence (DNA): TGTGCCAGCAGTTACTCAGGCGGGACAGATCATGGCTACACCTTC. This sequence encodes CASSYSGGTDHGYTF.

CDR3: CSVEGRGGYNEQFF. The DNA for the CDR3 is TGCAGCGTTGAAGGGAGAGGAGGCTACAATGAGCAGTTCTTC. The chain recombines TRBV29-1 with TRBJ2-1; tentative D call: TRBD2 (5 bases). The CDR3 consists of 14 residues. The ends were cut back, 1 base at V and 3 bases at J, with 10 bases in the middle. Looked up from germline, CDR1 is SQVTM and CDR2 is ANQGSEA.

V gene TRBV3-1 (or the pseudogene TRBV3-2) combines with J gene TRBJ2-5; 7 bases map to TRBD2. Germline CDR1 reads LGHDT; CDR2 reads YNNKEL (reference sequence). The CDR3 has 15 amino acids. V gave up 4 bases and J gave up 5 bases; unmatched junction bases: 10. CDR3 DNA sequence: TGTGCCAGCAGCCGGGGGACTACCGGGGGGGAGACCCAGTACTTC. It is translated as CASSRGTTGGETQYF.

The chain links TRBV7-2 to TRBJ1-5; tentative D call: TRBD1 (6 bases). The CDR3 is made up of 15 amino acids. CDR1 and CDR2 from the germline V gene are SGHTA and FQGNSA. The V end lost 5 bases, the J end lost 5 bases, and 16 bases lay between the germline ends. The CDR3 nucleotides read TGTGCCAGCAGCCTAAACAGGGTTGGGGATCAGCCCCAGCATTTT. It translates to CASSLNRVGDQPQHF.

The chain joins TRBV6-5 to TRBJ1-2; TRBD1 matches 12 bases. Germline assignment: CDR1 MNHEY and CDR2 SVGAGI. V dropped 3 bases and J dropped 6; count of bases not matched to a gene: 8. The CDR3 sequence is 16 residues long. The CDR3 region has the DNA TGTGCCAGCAGTTATAATACGGGACAGGGGGCGGATGGCTACACCTTC. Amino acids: CASSYNTGQGADGYTF.

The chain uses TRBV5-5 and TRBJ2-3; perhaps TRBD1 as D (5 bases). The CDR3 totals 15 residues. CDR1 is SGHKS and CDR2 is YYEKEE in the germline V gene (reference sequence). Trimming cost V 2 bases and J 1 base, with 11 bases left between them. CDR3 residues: CASSFTPRGTDTQYF. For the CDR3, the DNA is TGTGCCAGCAGCTTTACCCCCAGGGGCACAGATACGCAGTATTTT.

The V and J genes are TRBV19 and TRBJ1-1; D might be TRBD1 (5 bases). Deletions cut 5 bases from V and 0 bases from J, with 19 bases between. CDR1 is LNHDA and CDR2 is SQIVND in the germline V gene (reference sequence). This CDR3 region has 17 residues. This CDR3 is CASSPPPRRDLNTEAFF. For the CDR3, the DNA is TGTGCCAGTAGTCCTCCACCTCGGCGGGACCTGAACACTGAAGCTTTCTTT. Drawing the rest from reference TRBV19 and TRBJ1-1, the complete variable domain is DGGITQSPKYLFRKEGQNVTLSCEQNLNHDAMYWYRQDPGQGLRLIYYSQIVNDFQKGDIAEGYSVSREKKESFPLTVTSAQKNPTAFYLCASSPPPRRDLNTEAFFGQGTRLTVV.

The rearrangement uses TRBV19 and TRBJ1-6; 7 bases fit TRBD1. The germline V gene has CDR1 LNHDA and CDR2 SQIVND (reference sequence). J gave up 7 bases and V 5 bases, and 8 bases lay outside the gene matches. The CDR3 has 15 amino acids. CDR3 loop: CASSDRQGGNSPLHF. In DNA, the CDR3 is TGTGCCAGTAGTGACCGACAGGGTGGAAATTCACCCCTCCACTTT.

The CDR3 bases are TGTGCCAGCAGTTCGGACAGGGCAACTGAAGCTTTCTTT. It specifies CASSSDRATEAFF. This chain joins TRBV6-5 and TRBJ1-1, with 8 bases identical to TRBD1. Per the germline V gene, CDR1 is MNHEY and CDR2 is SVGAGI. V was clipped by 4 bases and J by 5 bases; unmatched bases: 3. The CDR3 is 13 residues long.

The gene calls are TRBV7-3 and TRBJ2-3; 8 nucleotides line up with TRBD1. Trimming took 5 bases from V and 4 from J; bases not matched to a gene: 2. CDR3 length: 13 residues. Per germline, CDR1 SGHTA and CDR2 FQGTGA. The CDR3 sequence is CASSQQGADTQYF. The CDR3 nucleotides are TGTGCCAGCAGCCAACAGGGGGCAGATACGCAGTATTTT. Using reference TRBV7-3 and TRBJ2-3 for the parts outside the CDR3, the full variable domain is GAGVSQTPSNKVTEKGKYVELRCDPISGHTALYWYRQSLGQGPEFLIYFQGTGAADDSGLPNDRFFAVRPEGSVSTLKIQRTERGDSAVYLCASSQQGADTQYFGPGTRLTVL.

CDR3 loop: CASSPWPLTNTEAFF. As DNA, the CDR3 is TGTGCCAGCAGCCCCTGGCCCCTTACGAACACTGAAGCTTTCTTT. The rearrangement joins TRBV11-2 to TRBJ1-1, with D unresolved. The CDR3 spans 15 residues. V was shortened by 5 bases and J by 1 base, with 14 bases between the two germline ends. Germline V CDR1 and CDR2: SGHAT, FQNNGV.

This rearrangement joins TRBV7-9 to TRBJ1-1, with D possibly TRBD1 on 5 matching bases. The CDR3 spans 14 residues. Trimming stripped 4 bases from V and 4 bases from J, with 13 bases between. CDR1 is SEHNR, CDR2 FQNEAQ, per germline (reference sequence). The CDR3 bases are TGTGCCAGCAGCTCATTGACAGCCGGCACTGAAGCTTTCTTT. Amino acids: CASSSLTAGTEAFF. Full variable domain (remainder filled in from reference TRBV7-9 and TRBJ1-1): DTGVSQNPRHKITKRGQNVTFRCDPISEHNRLYWYRQTLGQGPEFLTYFQNEAQLEKSRLLSDRFSAERPKGSFSTLEIQRTEQGDSAMYLCASSSLTAGTEAFFGQGTRLTVV.

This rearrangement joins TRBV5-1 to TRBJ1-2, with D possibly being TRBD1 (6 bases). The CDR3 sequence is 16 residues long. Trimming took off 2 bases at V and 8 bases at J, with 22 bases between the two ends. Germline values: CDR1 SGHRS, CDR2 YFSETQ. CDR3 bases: TGCGCCAGCAGCTTATCGGTACAGGGCCCGTCGGGGGGCTACACCTTC. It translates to CASSLSVQGPSGGYTF. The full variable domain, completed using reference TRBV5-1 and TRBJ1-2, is KAGVTQTPRYLIKTRGQQVTLSCSPISGHRSVSWYQQTPGQGLQFLFEYFSETQRNKGNFPGRFSGRQFSNSRSEMNVSTLELGDSALYLCASSLSVQGPSGGYTFGSGTRLTVV.

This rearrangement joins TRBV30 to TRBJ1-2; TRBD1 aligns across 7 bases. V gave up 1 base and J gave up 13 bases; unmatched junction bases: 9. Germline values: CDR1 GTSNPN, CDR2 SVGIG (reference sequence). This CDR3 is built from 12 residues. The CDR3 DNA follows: TGTGCCTGGAGTGAAGGAGAGGGGGCGGGCACCTTC. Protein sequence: CAWSEGEGAGTF.

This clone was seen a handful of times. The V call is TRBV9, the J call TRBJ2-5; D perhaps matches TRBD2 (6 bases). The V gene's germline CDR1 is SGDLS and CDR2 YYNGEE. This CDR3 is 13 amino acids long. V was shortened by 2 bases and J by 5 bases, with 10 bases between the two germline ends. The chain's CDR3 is CASSVEGGETQYF. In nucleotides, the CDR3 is TGTGCCAGCAGCGTCGAGGGAGGCGAGACCCAGTACTTC.

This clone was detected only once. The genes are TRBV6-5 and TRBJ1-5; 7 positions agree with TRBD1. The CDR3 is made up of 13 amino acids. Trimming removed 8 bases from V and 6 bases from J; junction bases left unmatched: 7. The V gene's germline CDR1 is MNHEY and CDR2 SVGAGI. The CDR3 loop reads CASAEGAGQPQHF. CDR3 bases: TGTGCCAGCGCGGAGGGGGCTGGTCAGCCCCAGCATTTT.